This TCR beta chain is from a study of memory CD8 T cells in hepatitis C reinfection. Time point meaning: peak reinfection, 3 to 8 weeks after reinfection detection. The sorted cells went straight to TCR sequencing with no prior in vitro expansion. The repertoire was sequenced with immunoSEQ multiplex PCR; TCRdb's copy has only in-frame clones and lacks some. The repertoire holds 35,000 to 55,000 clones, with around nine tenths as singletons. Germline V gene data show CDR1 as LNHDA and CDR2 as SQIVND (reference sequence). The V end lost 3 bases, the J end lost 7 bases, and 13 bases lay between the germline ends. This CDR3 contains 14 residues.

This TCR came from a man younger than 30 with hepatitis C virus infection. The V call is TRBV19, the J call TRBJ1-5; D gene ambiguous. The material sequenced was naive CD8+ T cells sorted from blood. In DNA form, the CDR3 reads TGTGCCAGTAGTATGGGAGGAACGGGGCAGCCCCAGCATTTT. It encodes CASSMGGTGQPQHF.